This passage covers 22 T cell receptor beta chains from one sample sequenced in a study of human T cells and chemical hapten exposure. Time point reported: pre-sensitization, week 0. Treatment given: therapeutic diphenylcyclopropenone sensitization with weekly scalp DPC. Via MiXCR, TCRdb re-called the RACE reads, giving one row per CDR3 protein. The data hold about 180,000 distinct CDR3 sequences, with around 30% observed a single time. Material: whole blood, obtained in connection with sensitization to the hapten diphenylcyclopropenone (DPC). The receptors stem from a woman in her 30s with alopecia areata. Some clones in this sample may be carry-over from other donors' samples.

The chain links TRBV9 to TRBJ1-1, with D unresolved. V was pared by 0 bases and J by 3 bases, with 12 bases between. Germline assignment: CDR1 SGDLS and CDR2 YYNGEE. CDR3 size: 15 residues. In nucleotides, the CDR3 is TGTGCCAGCAGCGTAGCACAAACTGGTGACACTGAAGCTTTCTTT. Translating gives CASSVAQTGDTEAFF.

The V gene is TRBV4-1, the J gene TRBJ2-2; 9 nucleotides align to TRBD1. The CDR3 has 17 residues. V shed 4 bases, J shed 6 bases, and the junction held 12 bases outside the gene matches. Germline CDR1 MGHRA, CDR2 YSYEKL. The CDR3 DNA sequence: TGCGCCAGCAGCCCAACACGACAGGGGGTGACAGCCGGGGAGCTGTTTTTT. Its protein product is CASSPTRQGVTAGELFF.

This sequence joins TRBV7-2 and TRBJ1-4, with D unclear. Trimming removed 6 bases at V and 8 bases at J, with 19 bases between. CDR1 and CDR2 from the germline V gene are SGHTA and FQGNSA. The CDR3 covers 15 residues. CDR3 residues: CASSKGRVMEEKLFF. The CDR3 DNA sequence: TGTGCCAGCAGTAAAGGCCGGGTGATGGAGGAAAAACTGTTTTTT.

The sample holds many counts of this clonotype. In nucleotides, the CDR3 is TGTGCCAGCAGTCCCCGGGGGTACGAGCAGTACTTC. It codes for CASSPRGYEQYF. This sequence joins TRBV18 and TRBJ2-7; perhaps TRBD2 as D (6 bases). CDR1 and CDR2 from the germline V gene are KGHSH and LQKENI. This CDR3 is 12 amino acids long. Between the trimmed V and J ends, which lost 8 bases and 4 bases, there was a span of 12 bases.

The CDR3 nucleotides are TGCAGCGTCGCTGTCCGGGTAGAAGGCAATGAGCAGTTCTTC. This encodes CSVAVRVEGNEQFF. The V call is TRBV29-1, the J call TRBJ2-1; D call uncertain. Per the germline V gene, CDR1 is SQVTM and CDR2 is ANQGSEA. Trimming cost V 6 bases and J 6 bases, with 18 bases left between them. The CDR3 sequence is 14 residues long.

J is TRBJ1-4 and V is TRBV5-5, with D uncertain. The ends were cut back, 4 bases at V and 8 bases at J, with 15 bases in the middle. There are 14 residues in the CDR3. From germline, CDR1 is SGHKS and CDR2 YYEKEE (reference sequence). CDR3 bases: TGTGCCAGCAGCCGCGCACAGCCGGGCGAAAAACTGTTTTTT. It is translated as CASSRAQPGEKLFF.

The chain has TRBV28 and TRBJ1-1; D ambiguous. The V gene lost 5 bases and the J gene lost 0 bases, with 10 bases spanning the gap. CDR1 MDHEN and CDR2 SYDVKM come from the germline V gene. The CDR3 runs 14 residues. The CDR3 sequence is CASSPSGLNTEAFF. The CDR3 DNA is TGTGCCAGCAGTCCCTCCGGTTTGAACACTGAAGCTTTCTTT.

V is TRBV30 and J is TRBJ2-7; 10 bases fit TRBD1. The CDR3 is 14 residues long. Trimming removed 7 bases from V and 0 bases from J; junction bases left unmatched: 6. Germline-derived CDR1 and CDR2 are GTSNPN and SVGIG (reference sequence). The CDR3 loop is CASKGQGTSYEQYF. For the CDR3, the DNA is TGTGCCTCGAAGGGACAGGGGACCTCCTACGAGCAGTACTTC.

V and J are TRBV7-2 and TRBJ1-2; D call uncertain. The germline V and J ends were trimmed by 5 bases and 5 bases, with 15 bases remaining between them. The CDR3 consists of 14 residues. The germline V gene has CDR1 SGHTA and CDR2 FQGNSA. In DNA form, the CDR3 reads TGTGCCAGCAGCCCGCCGGCGGCAGCATATGGCTACACCTTC. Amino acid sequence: CASSPPAAAYGYTF.

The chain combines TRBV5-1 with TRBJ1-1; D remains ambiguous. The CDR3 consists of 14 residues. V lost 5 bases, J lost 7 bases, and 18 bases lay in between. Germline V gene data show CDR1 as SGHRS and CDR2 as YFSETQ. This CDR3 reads CASRLAGLRDEAFF. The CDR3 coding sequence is TGCGCCAGCAGGCTGGCAGGCCTGAGGGATGAAGCTTTCTTT.

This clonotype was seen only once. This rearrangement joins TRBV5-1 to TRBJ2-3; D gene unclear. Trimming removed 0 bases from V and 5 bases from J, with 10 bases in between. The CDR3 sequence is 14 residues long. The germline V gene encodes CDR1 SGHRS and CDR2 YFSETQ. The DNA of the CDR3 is TGCGCCAGCAGCTTGGCATCCCAGCGAGATACGCAGTATTTT. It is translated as CASSLASQRDTQYF.

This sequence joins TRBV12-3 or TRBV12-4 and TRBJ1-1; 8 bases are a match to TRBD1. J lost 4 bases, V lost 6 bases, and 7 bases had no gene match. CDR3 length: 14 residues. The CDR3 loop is CASRGTGRLTEAFF. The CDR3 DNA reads TGTGCCAGCAGGGGGACAGGACGACTCACTGAAGCTTTCTTT.

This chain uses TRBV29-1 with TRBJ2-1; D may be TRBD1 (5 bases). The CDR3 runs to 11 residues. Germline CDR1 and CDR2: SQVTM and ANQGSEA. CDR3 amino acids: CRGQYYNEQFF. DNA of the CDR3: TGCAGGGGGCAGTACTACAATGAGCAGTTCTTC.

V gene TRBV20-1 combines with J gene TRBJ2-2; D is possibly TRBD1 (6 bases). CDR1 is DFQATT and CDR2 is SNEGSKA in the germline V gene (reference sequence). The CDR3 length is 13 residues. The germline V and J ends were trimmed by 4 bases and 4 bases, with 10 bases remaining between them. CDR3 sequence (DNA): TGCAGTGCTAAAGGACAGTTCACCGGGGAGCTGTTTTTT. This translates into CSAKGQFTGELFF.

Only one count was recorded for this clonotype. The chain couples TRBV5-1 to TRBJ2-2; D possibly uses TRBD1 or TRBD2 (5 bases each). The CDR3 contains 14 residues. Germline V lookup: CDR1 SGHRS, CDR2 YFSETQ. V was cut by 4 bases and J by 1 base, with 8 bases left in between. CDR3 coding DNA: TGCGCCAGCAGCGGGACGGTGAACACCGGGGAGCTGTTTTTT. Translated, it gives CASSGTVNTGELFF.

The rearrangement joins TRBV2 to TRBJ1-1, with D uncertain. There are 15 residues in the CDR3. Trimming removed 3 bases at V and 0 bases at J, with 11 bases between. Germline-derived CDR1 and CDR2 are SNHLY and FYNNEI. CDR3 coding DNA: TGTGCCAGCAGTGATACGGCGGCTATGAACACTGAAGCTTTCTTT. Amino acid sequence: CASSDTAAMNTEAFF.

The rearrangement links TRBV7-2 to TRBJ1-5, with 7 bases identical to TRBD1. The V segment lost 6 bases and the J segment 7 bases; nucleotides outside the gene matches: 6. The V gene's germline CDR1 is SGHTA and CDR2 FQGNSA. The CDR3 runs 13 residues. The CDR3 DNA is TGTGCCAGCAGTTACAGGGGTCAGCAGCCCCAGCATTTT. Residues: CASSYRGQQPQHF.

CDR3: CASSPQMNTEAFF. As DNA, the CDR3 is TGTGCCAGCAGCCCTCAAATGAACACTGAAGCTTTCTTT. V and J are TRBV7-2 and TRBJ1-1; D gene unclear. V shed 5 bases and J shed 0 bases, with 7 bases lying between them. Per germline, CDR1 SGHTA and CDR2 FQGNSA. CDR3 size: 13 residues.

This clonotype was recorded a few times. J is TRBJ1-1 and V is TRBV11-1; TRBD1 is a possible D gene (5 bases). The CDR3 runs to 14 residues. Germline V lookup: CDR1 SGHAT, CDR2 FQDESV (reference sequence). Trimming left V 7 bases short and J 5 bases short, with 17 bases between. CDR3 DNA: TGTGCCAGCACCACAGAAGGGGTTGGAACTGAAGCTTTCTTT. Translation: CASTTEGVGTEAFF.

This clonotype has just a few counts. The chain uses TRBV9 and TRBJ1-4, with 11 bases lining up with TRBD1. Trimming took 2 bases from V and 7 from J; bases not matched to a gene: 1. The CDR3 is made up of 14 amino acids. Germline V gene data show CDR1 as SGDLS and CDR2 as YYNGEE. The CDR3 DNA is TGTGCCAGCAGCGTCGGGACAGGGGGTGAAAAACTGTTTTTT. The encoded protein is CASSVGTGGEKLFF.

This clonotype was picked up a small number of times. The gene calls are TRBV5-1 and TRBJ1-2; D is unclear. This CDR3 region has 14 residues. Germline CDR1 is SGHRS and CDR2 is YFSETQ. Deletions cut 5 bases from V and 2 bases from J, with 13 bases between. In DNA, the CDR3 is TGCGCCAGCAGTCTGGACCGCAGAAACTATGGCTACACCTTC. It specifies CASSLDRRNYGYTF. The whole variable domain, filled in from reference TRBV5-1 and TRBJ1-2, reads KAGVTQTPRYLIKTRGQQVTLSCSPISGHRSVSWYQQTPGQGLQFLFEYFSETQRNKGNFPGRFSGRQFSNSRSEMNVSTLELGDSALYLCASSLDRRNYGYTFGSGTRLTVV.

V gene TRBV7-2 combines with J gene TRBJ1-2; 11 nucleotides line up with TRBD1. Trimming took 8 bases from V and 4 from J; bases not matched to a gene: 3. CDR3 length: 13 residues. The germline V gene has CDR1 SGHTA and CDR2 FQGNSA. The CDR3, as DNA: TGTGCCAGCGCTGGACAGGGGGCCTATGGCTACACCTTC. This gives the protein CASAGQGAYGYTF.